This TCR beta chain was sequenced for a study of OX40 agonist ivuxolimab in advanced cancers. Across the whole study: The diagnoses of dose-escalation patients were hepatocellular carcinoma, melanoma, renal cell or head and neck cancer.

This clone was observed a single time. Its antigen is currently unknown. Study-level results: Dose levels from 0.1 to 3.0 mg/kg saw CD4+ and CD8+ blood T cells expand clonally by week 6.

The assay was immunoSEQ multiplex PCR, and TCRdb's table has in-frame clones only and misses some. The sample includes about 68,000 clones, about 85% of them seen just once. V dropped 0 bases and J dropped 3 bases, with 12 bases sitting between them. There are 16 residues in the CDR3. Germline V gene lookup returns CDR1 MNHEY and CDR2 SVGAGI. The chain carries TRBV6-5 and TRBJ1-3; D is unresolved. The input for sequencing was CD4+ or CD8+ T cells sorted from blood, taken in a trial of the OX40 agonist ivuxolimab. The sequence came from an adult with an advanced solid tumor such as melanoma, head and neck, liver or kidney cancer. Here the CDR3 DNA reads TGTGCCAGCAGTTACTCTCTCTTTGGAGATGGAAACACCATATATTTT. Translation: CASSYSLFGDGNTIYF.